This T cell receptor (beta chain) was identified in a study of molecular identifiers for immune sequencing clone quantification. Each CDR3 protein gets one entry after TCRdb re-called the PCR reads with MiXCR. The profile shows 460,000 or so distinct CDR3 sequences, about a fifth of them singletons. The CDR3 covers 12 residues. Trimming shortened V by 5 bases and J by 6 bases, and 8 bases separated the two germline ends. CDR1 and CDR2 (germline): PRHDT, FYEKMQ (reference sequence). This clonotype showed up many times. The receptor was derived from a human donor in good health. Some libraries in this study had Jurkat cell RNA spiked in. The J gene is TRBJ1-5, the V gene TRBV13; TRBD1 might be the D (6 bases). The specimen was naive CD8+ T cells from blood, with Jurkat cell RNA spiked in. The subset was: FACS-sorted CD8+CD4-CCR7+CD45RA+ naive T cells. The CDR3, as DNA: TGTGCCAGCAGCCAACAGGGTCAGCCCCAGCATTTT. Residues: CASSQQGQPQHF.